The 17 T cell receptor beta chains given below trace back to one sample, sequenced in a study of blood T cell repertoires in COVID-19 (dated by TCRdb to 2019 to 2021). Receptor libraries were prepared by the immunoSEQ multiplex PCR assay. TCRdb took over this immuneACCESS table, retaining in-frame rearrangements with V and J assigned. Such tables are incomplete; in checked studies, under half of the missing clones stem from an unresolved V gene, and the remainder is unexplained. This sample has 150,000 to 200,000 clones in its table, and 80% of those were observed once. The ten largest clones represent roughly 6.4% of the sample. What was sequenced was peripheral blood. These receptors all stem from a man in his sixties with acute or convalescent COVID-19.

V is TRBV12-3 or TRBV12-4 and J is TRBJ2-7; D is ambiguous. Trimming left V 8 bases short and J 3 bases short, with 11 bases between. CDR3 length equals 12 residues. CDR3 sequence reads: CASGGSSYEQYF. The CDR3, as DNA: TGTGCCAGCGGTGGCTCTAGCTACGAGCAGTACTTC.

V is TRBV6-5 and J is TRBJ2-7, with 7 bases aligning to TRBD1. Germline trimming cut 2 bases from V and 2 bases from J; bases unmatched to any gene: 3. Germline V gives CDR1 MNHEY, CDR2 SVGAGI. The CDR3 consists of 14 residues. The CDR3 reads CASSYRGRTYEQYF. CDR3 DNA: TGTGCCAGCAGTTACAGGGGGCGAACCTACGAGCAGTACTTC.

The V call is TRBV9, the J call TRBJ2-1; 12 nucleotides align to TRBD2. This CDR3 is 17 amino acids long. V gave up 0 bases and J gave up 2 bases; unmatched junction bases: 3. Germline loops: CDR1 SGDLS, CDR2 YYNGEE. The CDR3: CASSVGTSGVPYNEQFF. CDR3 sequence (DNA): TGTGCCAGCAGCGTAGGGACTAGCGGGGTCCCCTACAATGAGCAGTTCTTC.

V gene TRBV3-1 (or the pseudogene TRBV3-2) combines with J gene TRBJ2-5; D is unresolved. Germline CDR1 and CDR2: LGHDT and YNNKEL (reference sequence). The CDR3 contains 12 residues. Deletions cut 4 bases from V and 2 bases from J, with 5 bases between. The CDR3 region is CASSPFQETQYF. CDR3 DNA: TGTGCCAGCAGCCCCTTTCAAGAGACCCAGTACTTC.

The J gene is TRBJ1-3, the V gene TRBV28; D ambiguous. The CDR3 is 14 amino acids. The ends were cut back, 6 bases at V and 2 bases at J, with 11 bases in the middle. Germline CDR1 and CDR2: MDHEN and SYDVKM. CDR3 nucleotide sequence: TGTGCCAGCAGCTACGGGCGGGCTGGAAACACCATATATTTT. It translates to CASSYGRAGNTIYF.

The V and J genes are TRBV28 and TRBJ2-7, with 9 bases lining up with TRBD1. V was pared by 6 bases and J by 4 bases, with 10 bases of the junction left unmatched. Per germline, CDR1 MDHEN and CDR2 SYDVKM. This CDR3 has 15 residues. CDR3 region: CASRDRGYQFYEQYF. The CDR3 coding sequence is TGTGCCAGCAGAGACAGGGGGTACCAATTTTACGAGCAGTACTTC.

The chain couples TRBV11-2 to TRBJ1-1, with D hard to call. The CDR3 totals 14 residues. Germline CDR1 is SGHAT and CDR2 is FQNNGV. Trimming removed 1 base from V and 0 bases from J, with 6 bases in between. The chain's CDR3 is CASSLVRLNTEAFF. DNA of the CDR3: TGTGCCAGCAGCTTAGTACGGTTGAACACTGAAGCTTTCTTT.

The rearrangement uses TRBV6-1 and TRBJ1-2; weak D call: TRBD1 (5 bases). With 1 base removed from V and 6 bases from J, the gap between germline ends came to 15 bases. Per the germline V gene, CDR1 is MNHNS and CDR2 is SASEGT. The CDR3 contains 15 residues. The CDR3 region is CASSEVRGIIDGYTF. CDR3 sequence (DNA): TGTGCCAGCAGTGAAGTACGGGGGATCATCGATGGCTACACCTTC.

DNA of the CDR3: TGTGCCTGGAGCGCGGGGCACTCATATGGCTACACCTTC. Encoded protein: CAWSAGHSYGYTF. The rearrangement uses TRBV30 and TRBJ1-2, with D perhaps TRBD1 (5 bases). The CDR3 length is 13 residues. The germline V and J ends were trimmed by 3 bases and 5 bases, with 13 bases remaining between them. From germline, CDR1 is GTSNPN and CDR2 SVGIG (reference sequence).

The V call is TRBV25-1, the J call TRBJ2-7; TRBD1 might be the D (6 bases). CDR1 and CDR2 from the germline V gene are MGHDK and SYGVNS. CDR3 length: 12 residues. Trimming pared 5 bases from V and 2 bases from J, leaving 7 bases between. Here the CDR3 reads CASSRTAYEQYF. For the CDR3, the DNA is TGTGCCAGCAGTCGGACAGCCTACGAGCAGTACTTC.

This clone was counted between two and nine times. V and J are TRBV7-6 and TRBJ2-1; TRBD2 matches 16 bases. V shed 1 base and J 0 bases; nucleotides not matched to a gene: 6. The CDR3 extends over 20 amino acids. Looked up from germline, CDR1 is SGHVS and CDR2 is FNYEAQ. In DNA, the CDR3 is TGTGCCAGCAGCTTAGATGGGACTAGCGGGAGGGTCCGCTCCTACAATGAGCAGTTCTTC. As protein: CASSLDGTSGRVRSYNEQFF.

The chain is built from TRBV5-4 and TRBJ2-1, with a weak D call TRBD1 (5 bases). This CDR3 has 17 amino acids. V was trimmed by 4 bases and J by 8 bases, leaving 25 bases between them. In germline, CDR1 is SGHNT, CDR2 YYREEE (reference sequence). The CDR3 DNA reads TGTGCCAGCAGCCCTCCCTACGGGCGGACACGCCGTTATGAGCAGTTCTTC. It yields the protein CASSPPYGRTRRYEQFF.

This clone came up once. This chain joins TRBV14 and TRBJ2-7; TRBD1 aligns across 9 bases. CDR3 size: 14 residues. Germline V gene sequence: CDR1 SGHDN, CDR2 FVKESK. J was trimmed by 4 bases and V by 1 base; bases with no gene match: 2. In DNA form, the CDR3 reads TGTGCCAGCAGCCAAGCCGGGACAGGGTACGAGCAGTACTTC. It is translated as CASSQAGTGYEQYF.

The rearrangement joins TRBV2 to TRBJ2-1, with TRBD2 matching over 8 bases. V was clipped by 4 bases and J by 9 bases; unmatched bases: 5. The CDR3 is 13 residues long. Germline lookup yields CDR1 SNHLY and CDR2 FYNNEI. CDR3 coding DNA: TGTGCCAGCAGTGGGTTGAGCGGGAGTGAGCAGTTCTTC. Its translation: CASSGLSGSEQFF.

A single count supports this clone. The chain uses TRBV5-1 and TRBJ2-6; the D is unclear. Germline-derived CDR1 and CDR2 are SGHRS and YFSETQ. Trimming took off 0 bases at V and 0 bases at J, with 10 bases between the two ends. There are 17 residues in the CDR3. The CDR3 reads CASSLGQVISGANVLTF. The CDR3 DNA is TGCGCCAGCAGCTTGGGACAAGTAATCTCTGGGGCCAACGTCCTGACTTTC.

The chain uses TRBV5-6 and TRBJ1-1, with D possibly matching TRBD1 (6 bases). V gave up 1 base and J gave up 1 base, with 11 bases separating them. The V gene's germline CDR1 is SGHDT and CDR2 YYEEEE. The CDR3 has 15 amino acids. CDR3 sequence reads: CASSLLGGPNTEAFF. The CDR3 DNA follows: TGTGCCAGCAGCTTGTTGGGGGGGCCGAACACTGAAGCTTTCTTT.

The V gene is TRBV30, the J gene TRBJ1-5, with 9 nucleotides matching TRBD1. The CDR3 is made up of 14 amino acids. The germline CDR1 and CDR2 sequences are GTSNPN and SVGIG (reference sequence). The V and J ends lost 3 bases and 7 bases, in that order; junction bases with no gene match: 7. The DNA for the CDR3 is TGTGCCTGGAGGGGACAGGGAATCAGCCAGCCCCAGCATTTT. It is translated as CAWRGQGISQPQHF. Filled out from reference TRBV30 and TRBJ1-5, the complete variable domain reads SQTIHQWPATLVQPVGSPLSLECTVEGTSNPNLYWYRQAAGRGLQLLFYSVGIGQISSEVPQNLSASRPQDRQFILSSKKLLLSDSGFYLCAWRGQGISQPQHFGDGTRLSIL.